The 24 T cell receptor beta chains below all came from one sample that was sequenced in a study of blood T cell repertoires in COVID-19. TCRdb's copy holds only in-frame clones and misses some; the assay was immunoSEQ multiplex PCR. The top ten hold roughly 6.3% of the sample, which has about 280,000 clones, roughly 89% seen once. Sequenced material: PBMCs or T cells enriched from blood (not recorded which). These receptors originate from a middle-aged woman who had recovered from COVID-19.

In its sample, this clone was seen a few times. This sequence joins TRBV2 and TRBJ1-1, with D hard to call. Germline loops: CDR1 SNHLY, CDR2 FYNNEI. Trimming cost V 6 bases and J 1 base, with 9 bases left between them. The CDR3 is made up of 13 amino acids. The DNA for the CDR3 is TGTGCCAGCAGAGAGGGATGGAACACTGAAGCTTTCTTT. It specifies CASREGWNTEAFF.

The chain recombines TRBV19 with TRBJ1-2, with TRBD1 matching over 7 bases. Germline-derived CDR1 and CDR2 are LNHDA and SQIVND (reference sequence). The CDR3 is made up of 15 amino acids. V lost 9 bases to trimming and J lost 1 base; unmatched junction nucleotides: 11. The CDR3 coding sequence is TGTGCCAGCAGAGGGACAGTTGGTCTTAACTATGGCTACACCTTC. This codes for CASRGTVGLNYGYTF.

This chain connects TRBV5-4 to TRBJ2-5; D may be TRBD2 (5 bases). This CDR3 has 14 amino acids. Germline V lookup: CDR1 SGHNT, CDR2 YYREEE (reference sequence). The V end was cut by 0 bases, the J end by 1 base, with 7 bases between. CDR3 in DNA: TGTGCCAGCAGCTTGGGTCGGGGCCAAGAGACCCAGTACTTC. Translating gives CASSLGRGQETQYF.

The V call is TRBV20-1, the J call TRBJ2-1; 13 nucleotides align to TRBD2. V lost 3 bases to trimming and J lost 5 bases; unmatched junction nucleotides: 1. Germline assignment: CDR1 DFQATT and CDR2 SNEGSKA (reference sequence). This CDR3 comprises 14 residues. The CDR3: CSASGTSGDNEQFF. CDR3 DNA sequence: TGCAGTGCTAGTGGGACTAGCGGGGACAATGAGCAGTTCTTC.

The chain joins TRBV9 to TRBJ1-2, with D perhaps matching TRBD1 (5 bases). CDR3 length: 13 residues. From germline, CDR1 is SGDLS and CDR2 YYNGEE. Trimming pared 0 bases from V and 7 bases from J, leaving 10 bases between. CDR3: CASSVGQRLGYTF. In DNA form, the CDR3 reads TGTGCCAGCAGCGTAGGACAGAGGCTTGGCTACACCTTC.

CDR3 nucleotides: TGTGCCAGCAGTGAGCTGGGCTACGGGGGCGGGGAGCTGTTTTTT. It encodes CASSELGYGGGELFF. The chain uses TRBV2 and TRBJ2-2; D perhaps matches TRBD2 (6 bases). The germline gives CDR1 SNHLY, CDR2 FYNNEI. Between the trimmed V and J ends, which lost 3 bases and 7 bases, there was a span of 15 bases. The CDR3 runs 15 residues.

CDR3: CASSVASGSVTDTQYF. In DNA, the CDR3 is TGTGCCAGCAGCGTAGCTAGCGGGAGTGTCACAGATACGCAGTATTTT. The V gene is TRBV9, the J gene TRBJ2-3; 10 nucleotides agree with TRBD2. After removal of 0 bases from V and 2 bases from J, the junction contained 3 bases not matched to a gene. CDR3 length: 16 residues. Germline V CDR1 and CDR2: SGDLS, YYNGEE.

The chain recombines TRBV10-3 with TRBJ1-4; 11 nucleotides line up with TRBD1. Trimming removed 8 bases from V and 4 bases from J; junction bases left unmatched: 9. Germline CDR1 reads ENHRY; CDR2 reads SYGVKD. The CDR3 contains 16 residues. The CDR3 is CAISGTGGESNEKLFF. The DNA of the CDR3 is TGTGCCATCTCCGGGACAGGGGGGGAGAGTAATGAAAAACTGTTTTTT.

The chain carries TRBV28 and TRBJ1-5; D possibly corresponds to TRBD1 (6 bases). V dropped 2 bases and J dropped 6 bases, with 17 bases sitting between them. The germline V gene has CDR1 MDHEN and CDR2 SYDVKM. The CDR3 runs to 16 residues. CDR3 nucleotides: TGTGCCAGCAGTTTAACCCGGACAGCGGTCCTTCAGCCCCAGCATTTT. Its protein is CASSLTRTAVLQPQHF.

V and J are TRBV6-6 and TRBJ2-7, with 8 bases lining up with TRBD2. CDR3 length: 14 amino acids. Germline CDR1 and CDR2: MNHNY and SVGAGI (reference sequence). Germline trimming cut 2 bases from V and 7 bases from J; bases unmatched to any gene: 7. The CDR3 sequence is CASSYELAVWEQYF. CDR3 bases: TGTGCCAGCAGTTACGAACTAGCGGTCTGGGAGCAGTACTTC.

Only one count was recorded for this clone. The chain couples TRBV6-1 to TRBJ2-5; D gene unclear. CDR1 and CDR2 (germline): MNHNS, SASEGT. The CDR3 runs to 14 residues. The V and J ends lost 1 base and 4 bases respectively, with 10 bases between them. As DNA, the CDR3 is TGTGCCAGCAGTGAAGTAAAAACAGTAGAGACCCAGTACTTC. It specifies CASSEVKTVETQYF.

The chain couples TRBV19 to TRBJ1-5, with D unclear. V lost 7 bases to trimming and J lost 0 bases, with 16 bases between them. CDR3 length: 16 residues. The germline gives CDR1 LNHDA, CDR2 SQIVND (reference sequence). CDR3 DNA sequence: TGTGCCAGTACCCGGGATTTCGGCTATAGCAATCAGCCCCAGCATTTT. This codes for CASTRDFGYSNQPQHF.

The CDR3 reads CASIEQGRETQYF. DNA of the CDR3: TGTGCCAGCATCGAACAGGGGAGAGAGACCCAGTACTTC. This chain links TRBV7-9 with TRBJ2-5; 7 bases align to TRBD1. Germline assignment: CDR1 SEHNR and CDR2 FQNEAQ (reference sequence). The CDR3 spans 13 residues. Losses at the gene ends were 7 bases for V and 4 bases for J; bases not matched to a gene: 6.

This CDR3 is CASSWGLGGLHF. In DNA form, the CDR3 reads TGTGCCAGCAGCTGGGGCCTGGGAGGGCTCCACTTT. The J gene is TRBJ1-6, the V gene TRBV7-9; TRBD1 is a possible D gene (5 bases). Germline loops: CDR1 SEHNR, CDR2 FQNEAQ (reference sequence). The CDR3 totals 12 residues. Trimming stripped 4 bases from V and 16 bases from J, with 14 bases between.

CDR3: CASSPPGLVTDTQYF. Written as DNA, the CDR3 is TGTGCCAGCTCACCACCGGGACTAGTCACAGATACGCAGTATTTT. The chain employs TRBV18 and TRBJ2-3; 8 positions match TRBD2. Germline CDR1 and CDR2: KGHSH and LQKENI. V lost 0 bases to trimming and J lost 2 bases; unmatched junction nucleotides: 1. The CDR3 consists of 15 residues. The full variable domain, in which reference TRBV18 and TRBJ2-3 provide the parts outside the CDR3, is NAGVMQNPRHLVRRRGQEARLRCSPMKGHSHVYWYRQLPEEGLKFMVYLQKENIIDESGMPKERFSAEFPKEGPSILRIQQVVRGDSAAYFCASSPPGLVTDTQYFGPGTRLTVL.

V gene TRBV7-9 combines with J gene TRBJ2-3, with TRBD2 matching 11 bases. J was trimmed by 1 base and V by 3 bases; bases with no gene match: 3. CDR3 length: 16 residues. Germline V CDR1 and CDR2: SEHNR, FQNEAQ (reference sequence). The DNA for the CDR3 is TGTGCCAGCAGCTTTAGCGGGAGGGACCGCACAGATACGCAGTATTTT. As protein: CASSFSGRDRTDTQYF. The full variable domain, completed using reference TRBV7-9 and TRBJ2-3, is DTGVSQNPRHKITKRGQNVTFRCDPISEHNRLYWYRQTLGQGPEFLTYFQNEAQLEKSRLLSDRFSAERPKGSFSTLEIQRTEQGDSAMYLCASSFSGRDRTDTQYFGPGTRLTVL.

This sequence joins TRBV3-1 (or the pseudogene TRBV3-2) and TRBJ1-6; TRBD1 is a possible D gene (6 bases). V was clipped by 1 base and J by 8 bases, with 12 bases between them. CDR3 length: 15 amino acids. Germline CDR1 LGHDT, CDR2 YNNKEL (reference sequence). The chain's CDR3 is CASSQVWTEDSPLHF. DNA for the CDR3: TGTGCCAGCAGCCAAGTGTGGACAGAAGATTCACCCCTCCACTTT.

J is TRBJ1-6 and V is TRBV4-1, with 7 bases fitting TRBD1. Germline CDR1 is MGHRA and CDR2 is YSYEKL. The length of the CDR3 is 16 residues. V shed 0 bases, J shed 8 bases, and the junction held 7 bases outside the gene matches. DNA of the CDR3: TGCGCCAGCAGCCAAGACATGACAGGGACCTATTCACCCCTCCACTTT. It specifies CASSQDMTGTYSPLHF.

The chain carries TRBV5-1 and TRBJ2-4; 10 bases are shared with TRBD1. Trimming removed 4 bases from V and 6 bases from J; junction bases left unmatched: 7. The CDR3 is 15 amino acids. Germline V gene sequence: CDR1 SGHRS, CDR2 YFSETQ. CDR3 DNA: TGCGCCAGCAGCGCGACAGGGGGCCAGGTAAACATTCAGTACTTC. Translated, it gives CASSATGGQVNIQYF. The full variable domain, with the rest looked up from reference TRBV5-1 and TRBJ2-4, is KAGVTQTPRYLIKTRGQQVTLSCSPISGHRSVSWYQQTPGQGLQFLFEYFSETQRNKGNFPGRFSGRQFSNSRSEMNVSTLELGDSALYLCASSATGGQVNIQYFGAGTRLSVL.

CDR3 sequence: CASSYTGQRQQYF. The CDR3 bases are TGTGCCAGCAGCTATACGGGACAGCGTCAGCAGTACTTC. The J gene is TRBJ2-7, the V gene TRBV7-8, with 7 bases that match TRBD1. CDR1 and CDR2 (germline): SGHVS, FQNEAQ. The CDR3 is made up of 13 amino acids. The junction had 8 bases not matched to a gene; V was cut back by 4 bases and J by 8 bases.

V and J are TRBV27 and TRBJ1-6; 8 nucleotides agree with TRBD1. Germline loops: CDR1 MNHEY, CDR2 SMNVEV (reference sequence). The CDR3 covers 18 residues. V lost 8 bases to trimming and J lost 4 bases; unmatched junction nucleotides: 16. The CDR3 here is CASLPWTGRSGYNSPLHF. The CDR3 DNA reads as TGTGCCAGCCTACCCTGGACAGGGAGGTCCGGATATAATTCACCCCTCCACTTT.

This chain connects TRBV30 to TRBJ2-7, with TRBD2 as a possible D gene (6 bases). The CDR3 is 12 amino acids. Germline-derived CDR1 and CDR2 are GTSNPN and SVGIG (reference sequence). V gave up 8 bases and J gave up 4 bases, with 15 bases separating them. The CDR3 reads CAGAGSGYEQYF. DNA of the CDR3: TGTGCCGGAGCCGGGAGTGGTTACGAGCAGTACTTC.

The V gene is TRBV14, the J gene TRBJ1-2, with D unresolved. The V end was cut by 0 bases, the J end by 5 bases, with 7 bases between. Germline-derived CDR1 and CDR2 are SGHDN and FVKESK. The CDR3 spans 13 residues. CDR3 bases: TGTGCCAGCAGCCAAGATTTAGCGTATGGCTACACCTTC. It encodes CASSQDLAYGYTF.

The J gene is TRBJ1-3, the V gene TRBV29-1; D remains unclear. The length of the CDR3 is 11 residues. Germline V gene lookup returns CDR1 SQVTM and CDR2 ANQGSEA. The CDR3, as DNA: TGCGGCCAGTCTTCTGGAAACACCATATATTTT. Translation gives CGQSSGNTIYF.